Listed here is a single T cell receptor beta chain. Its target is not known. The data originate from a study of T cell repertoires in cytomegalovirus infection. TCRdb re-called the reads through MiXCR, storing one row per CDR3 protein. The sample has 200,000 to 250,000 distinct CDR3 sequences, around 35% seen once. This sample comprised CD8+ T cells from cultured PBMCs, obtained from culture after CMV antigen stimulation. The clonotype was recovered from a human donor in good health (CMV status not recorded). Some clones in this sample may be carry-over from other donors' samples.

In DNA, the CDR3 is TGTGCCAGCACTGAAGGGCCTAGCAATCAGCCCCAGCATTTT. Translated: CASTEGPSNQPQHF. The chain uses TRBV7-6 and TRBJ1-5; D uncertain. Germline V gives CDR1 SGHVS, CDR2 FNYEAQ. V was clipped by 7 bases and J by 0 bases, with 10 bases between them. CDR3 size: 14 residues. Using reference TRBV7-6 and TRBJ1-5 for the parts outside the CDR3, the full variable domain is GAGVSQSPRYKVTKRGQDVALRCDPISGHVSLYWYRQALGQGPEFLTYFNYEAQQDKSGLPNDRFSAERPEGSISTLTIQRTEQRDSAMYRCASTEGPSNQPQHFGDGTRLSIL.